These 8 T cell receptor beta chains originate from one sample sequenced in a study of early T cells in non-severe SARS-CoV-2 infection. Via MiXCR, TCRdb re-called the 5' RACE reads, giving one row per CDR3 protein. The sample lists about 28,000 distinct CDR3 sequences, about 4.5% occurring once. This specimen was whole blood, taken at baseline. The origin of the receptors is an adult who was a healthcare worker with PCR-confirmed SARS-CoV-2 infection or an uninfected control (not recorded which).

CDR3 amino acids: CSISRTGANYGYTF. As DNA, the CDR3 is TGCAGCATCTCTCGAACAGGGGCTAACTATGGCTACACCTTC. J is TRBJ1-2 and V is TRBV29-1; TRBD1 matches 7 bases. CDR1 and CDR2 from the germline V gene are SQVTM and ANQGSEA. The J segment lost 0 bases and the V segment lost 8 bases, leaving 9 bases of the junction unmatched. The CDR3 runs to 14 residues.

This clonotype came up many times. The chain links TRBV20-1 to TRBJ2-7; 16 bases align to TRBD2. The germline CDR1 and CDR2 sequences are DFQATT and SNEGSKA (reference sequence). The CDR3 extends over 16 amino acids. The trim removed 7 bases at V and 6 bases at J, leaving 12 bases unmatched. This CDR3 is CSVSGTSGRALAEQYF. In nucleotides, the CDR3 is TGCAGTGTTAGCGGGACTAGCGGGAGGGCCCTCGCCGAGCAGTACTTC.

This clonotype occurred many times. The chain has TRBV19 and TRBJ2-7; 11 nucleotides line up with TRBD2. Per germline, CDR1 LNHDA and CDR2 SQIVND (reference sequence). V lost 6 bases and J lost 5; bases outside the gene matches: 24. This CDR3 region has 20 residues. The DNA of the CDR3 is TGTGCCAGTAGCCCAGACCTGCTCACTAGCGGGAGAGTCTTTTCCAACGAGCAGTACTTC. Translated, it gives CASSPDLLTSGRVFSNEQYF.

This clonotype has ten or more counts. One end of the junction varies from germline; a read error may be responsible. The J gene is TRBJ2-7, the V gene TRBV12-3 or TRBV12-4; D not resolved. The CDR3 sequence is 11 residues long. CDR3 bases: TGTGCCAGCAGCTTAGGCCACGAGCAGTACTTC. It encodes CASSLGHEQYF.

This clonotype occurred many times. The chain joins TRBV6-6 to TRBJ1-4; perhaps TRBD1 as D (6 bases). The germline V gene encodes CDR1 MNHNY and CDR2 SVGAGI (reference sequence). The CDR3 covers 15 residues. V lost 4 bases, J lost 3 bases, and 12 bases lay in between. In DNA, the CDR3 is TGTGCCAGCAGTTCCCCCGGACAGCCTAATGAAAAACTGTTTTTT. It yields the protein CASSSPGQPNEKLFF.

This clonotype was observed at least ten times. The chain carries TRBV6-4 and TRBJ1-2; TRBD1 aligns across 7 bases. The germline gives CDR1 MRHNA, CDR2 SNTAGT. Trimming at V came to 5 bases and at J to 3 bases, leaving 6 bases not matched to a gene. The CDR3 loop spans 14 amino acids. The CDR3 here is CASSLNDRDYGYTF. In DNA, the CDR3 is TGTGCCAGCAGTCTCAACGACAGGGACTATGGCTACACCTTC.

This clonotype was seen ten or more times. The V call is TRBV10-1, the J call TRBJ2-7, with TRBD2 as a possible D gene (6 bases). This CDR3 is built from 13 residues. The V gene lost 5 bases and the J gene lost 6 bases, with 14 bases spanning the gap. Germline V gene data show CDR1 as WNHNN and CDR2 as SYGVQD (reference sequence). CDR3 in amino acids: CASSRETLSEQYF. The CDR3 bases are TGCGCCAGCAGTCGGGAGACCCTCTCCGAGCAGTACTTC.

This clonotype has a count of ten or more. V usage is TRBV6-6 and J usage is TRBJ1-2, with D uncertain. Germline CDR1 is MNHNY and CDR2 is SVGAGI (reference sequence). The V end lost 1 base, the J end lost 4 bases, and 16 bases lay between the germline ends. This CDR3 comprises 16 residues. The DNA of the CDR3 is TGTGCCAGCAGTTACTTTCGGCAGACGATTGTCTATGGCTACACCTTC. Translated, it gives CASSYFRQTIVYGYTF.